The sequence of this T cell receptor beta chain was determined in a study of T cell therapy after organ transplantation (dated by TCRdb to 2018 to 2020). A note on the overall study: The therapy products consisted of autologous CMV-specific T cells grown in vitro for roughly two weeks using a peptide pool of 30 HLA class I and II CMV epitopes. Patients received a median of 1.92 x 10^8 CMV-specific T cells across 2 to 6 intravenous infusions. Long-term post-therapy samples were obtainable from only 8 of the 10 patients. Most of the ten patients were classed as clinical responders and two as nonresponders. Up to 6 T cell doses were administered to patients every 2 weeks, and patients were monitored for roughly 28 weeks after therapy was completed. An open-label phase I trial of autologous CMV-specific adoptive T cell therapy in solid-organ transplant recipients was the basis for the study, which was a follow-up TRBV repertoire analysis. Peripheral blood samples for the pretherapy time point were taken before T cell therapy began.

About this clone: Which antigen it targets is not known. Within one base of it there is no much larger clone, and no base qualities were kept.

Between the V and J ends, shortened by 8 bases and 0 bases respectively, the junction contains 14 bases. The germline V gene encodes CDR1 ENHRY and CDR2 SYGVKD. The CDR3 has 14 amino acids, counting the end cysteine and phenylalanine. Here the CDR3 DNA is all that survives: 42 bases in frame from base 1. The time point label, as the study defines it: before start of T cell therapy. Solid-organ transplant recipients with drug-resistant/recurrent cytomegalovirus were included as patients. Some ten people from the trial were chosen for repertoire analysis because post-therapy peripheral blood mononuclear cells were available from them. Viable CD3+CD8+CD4- lymphocytes were isolated from PBMCs by sorting on a BD FACSAria III. Genomic DNA was extracted from sorted cells with the Qiagen DNeasy Kit. TRB CDR3 regions were amplified from genomic DNA with the immunoSEQ two-step, bias-controlled multiplex PCR assay. Sequencing of CDR3 libraries was carried out on an Illumina NextSeq 500. Under the source paper's analysis protocol: The immunoSEQ Analyzer platform handled the initial alignment and bioinformatics, which included bias normalization against synthetic CDR3 analogs. Annotation of V, D and J genes was based on the definitions in the IMGT database. For further TRBV analyses, VDJtools version 1.1.10 and the R package tcR version 2.2.1.11 were used with default settings. GLIPH analysis was done using default settings in version 1.0. To test for significant clonotype frequency changes in CDR3 sequences with at least 5 reads, a 2-sided binomial test with Benjamini-Hochberg correction (alpha = 0.01) was used. Here the immuneACCESS table is served through TCRdb, limited to in-frame sequences with V and J called. Missing clones are a known gap in these copies; in checked studies unresolved V genes cover under half, and the rest lacks a known reason. The DNA was the basis for D and trimming; V, J and clone size are from that table. The sample has 45,000 to 50,000 clones on record, approximately 94% of them singletons. The top ten hold around 3.2% of the sample.

The paper as a whole reports these results and caveats: Nonresponders showed marked pretherapy clonal expansions with minimal repertoire change after therapy. Reconstitution after therapy appeared to include not only transferred clonotypes but also endogenous clonotypes that had not been detected in the therapy products. Few detected expansions in nonresponders may reflect reduced sample coverage from poor CD8+ T cell yield. Fold change in CD8 clonality after therapy was inversely correlated with pretherapy clonality, suggesting that less biased repertoires were more receptive to remodeling. Assessment of confounders such as concurrent antirejection and antiviral medications was prevented by the small cohort.

The chain is encoded by TRBV10-3 joined to TRBJ2-7; no D gene call is confident. This sequence was found in a human patient who had received a solid organ transplant and had CMV disease. Sequenced material: CD8+ T cells from blood, taken before autologous CMV-specific T cell therapy. The bases read TGTGCCATCCAACGGACGGAGAGCTCCTACGAGCAGTACTTC. It translates as CAIQRTESSYEQYF.